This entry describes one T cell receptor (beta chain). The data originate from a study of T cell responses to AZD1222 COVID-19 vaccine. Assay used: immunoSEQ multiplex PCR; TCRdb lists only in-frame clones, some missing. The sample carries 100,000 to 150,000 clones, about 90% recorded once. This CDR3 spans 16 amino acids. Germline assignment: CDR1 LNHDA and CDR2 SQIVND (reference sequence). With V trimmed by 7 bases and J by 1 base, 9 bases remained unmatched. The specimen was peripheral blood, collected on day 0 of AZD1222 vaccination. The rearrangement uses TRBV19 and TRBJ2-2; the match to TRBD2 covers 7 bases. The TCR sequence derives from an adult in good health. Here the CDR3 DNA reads TGTGCCAGTACCCCTTCGACGGGAGGGAACACCGGGGAGCTGTTTTTT. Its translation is CASTPSTGGNTGELFF.